Here is one TCR beta chain with its context. The CDR3 has 13 residues. The germline V gene has CDR1 SGHRS and CDR2 YFSETQ. Trimming took 0 bases from V and 6 from J, leaving 7 bases between them. Libraries were prepared by immunoSEQ multiplex PCR; TCRdb keeps only in-frame clonotypes and omits some of them. The profile shows 4,000 to 5,500 clones, roughly 88% of them singletons. The sample belongs to a study of immune evolution from preneoplasia to lung adenocarcinoma. The sequencing input was FFPE lung adenocarcinoma in situ tissue. V usage is TRBV5-1 and J usage is TRBJ2-1, with a tentative D call TRBD1 (5 bases). The sequence was collected from a person aged 65 to 85 with lung adenocarcinoma. The CDR3 loop is CASSLGTPNEQFF. The CDR3, as DNA: TGCGCCAGCAGCTTGGGGACACCCAATGAGCAGTTCTTC.